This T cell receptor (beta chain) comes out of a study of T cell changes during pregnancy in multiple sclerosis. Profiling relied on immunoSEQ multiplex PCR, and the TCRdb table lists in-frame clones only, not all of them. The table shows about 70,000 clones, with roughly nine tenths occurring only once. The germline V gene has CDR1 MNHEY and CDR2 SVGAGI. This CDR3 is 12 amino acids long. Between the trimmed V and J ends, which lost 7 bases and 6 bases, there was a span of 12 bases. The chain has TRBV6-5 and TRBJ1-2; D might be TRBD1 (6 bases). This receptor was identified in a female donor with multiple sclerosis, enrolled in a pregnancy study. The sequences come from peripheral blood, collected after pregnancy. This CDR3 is CASKLGGHGYTF. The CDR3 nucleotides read TGTGCCAGCAAATTGGGGGGGCATGGCTACACCTTC.